This entry describes one T cell receptor (beta chain). What it recognizes is unknown. With 3 bases clipped from V and 1 base from J, the junction kept 12 bases outside the gene matches. This CDR3 is built from 19 residues. The germline CDR1 and CDR2 sequences are LNHNV and YYDKDF (reference sequence). These data originate in a study of cytomegalovirus exposure and HLA in healthy donors. It was with 60 Vbeta and 13 Jbeta primers that the PCR ran. Method: immunoSEQ multiplex PCR; TCRdb's copy keeps in-frame clones and lacks some. The table has roughly 300,000 clones, roughly 89% seen once; the top ten hold less than 4.5%. The study, taken as a whole, reports: Clonal expansion was found to be greater in HLA-associated TCR beta chains than in equally common others in a later analysis. Under in vitro conditions, a few CMV-associated chains were confirmed as specific for CMV antigens.

The chain joins TRBV15 to TRBJ1-3; 10 bases are a match to TRBD1. The sequence was collected from a man in his forties or fifties in good health and CMV-seropositive. The sequencing sample was made of PBMCs. CDR3 in DNA: TGTGCCACCAGCAGTACTGACAGGGGGCCTTCTTTTTCTGGAAACACCATATATTTT. Protein product: CATSSTDRGPSFSGNTIYF.